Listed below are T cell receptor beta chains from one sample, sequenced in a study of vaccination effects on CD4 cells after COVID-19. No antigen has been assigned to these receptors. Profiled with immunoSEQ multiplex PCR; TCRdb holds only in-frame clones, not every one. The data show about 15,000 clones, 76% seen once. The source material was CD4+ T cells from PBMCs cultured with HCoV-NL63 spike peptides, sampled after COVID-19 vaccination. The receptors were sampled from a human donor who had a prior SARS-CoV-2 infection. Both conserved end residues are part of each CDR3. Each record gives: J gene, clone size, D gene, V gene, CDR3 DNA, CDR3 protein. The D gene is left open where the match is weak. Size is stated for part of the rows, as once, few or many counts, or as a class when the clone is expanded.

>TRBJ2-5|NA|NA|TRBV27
TGTGCCAGCAGTTCAGGGCCTACGGGCAAGGGGACCCAGTACTTC
CASSSGPTGKGTQYF
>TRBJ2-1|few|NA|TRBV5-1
TGCGCCAGCAGCTTGGCCCCGGAAACCTACAATGAGCAGTTCTTC
CASSLAPETYNEQFF
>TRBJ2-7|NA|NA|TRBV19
TGTGCCAGTAGTATTGGGATTGGCTACGAGCAGTACTTC
CASSIGIGYEQYF
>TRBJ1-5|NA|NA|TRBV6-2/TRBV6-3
TGTGCCAGCAGTTACTCCGTGCAGCAGGGCGATCAGCCCCAGCATTTT
CASSYSVQQGDQPQHF
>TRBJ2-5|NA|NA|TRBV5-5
TGTGCCAGCAGCTTGGACAGGGTTCAAGAGACCCAGTACTTC
CASSLDRVQETQYF
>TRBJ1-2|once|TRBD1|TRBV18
TGTGCCAGCTCACCAGGGACAGGGGGCGTTTACGGCTACACCTTC
CASSPGTGGVYGYTF
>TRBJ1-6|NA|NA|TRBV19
TGTGCCAGTAGTATAGTCGGCCCACGCGGACAGCCTTTCACACCCCTCCACTTT
CASSIVGPRGQPFTPLHF
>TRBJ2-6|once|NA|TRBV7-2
TGTGCCAGCAGCCCAGGAGCTTTAGGGGGCTCTGGGGCCAACGTCCTGACTTTC
CASSPGALGGSGANVLTF
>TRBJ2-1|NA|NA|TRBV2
TGTGCCAGCAAGAGGGAGAGCTCCTACAATGAGCAGTTCTTC
CASKRESSYNEQFF
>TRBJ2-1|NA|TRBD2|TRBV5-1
TGCGCCAGCAGCATCGGACTAGCGGATCACAATGAGCAGTTCTTC
CASSIGLADHNEQFF
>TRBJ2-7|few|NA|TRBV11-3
TGTGCCAGCAGCTTAGGGGGTCCCGACGAGCAGTACTTC
CASSLGGPDEQYF
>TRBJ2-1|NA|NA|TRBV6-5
TGTGCCAGCAGCCGCCCTGGCGGGAATGAGCAGTTCTTC
CASSRPGGNEQFF
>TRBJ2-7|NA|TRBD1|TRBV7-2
TGTGCCAGCAGCTTAAGATCCGACAGGGTCTACGAGCAGTACTTC
CASSLRSDRVYEQYF
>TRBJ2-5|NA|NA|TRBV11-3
TGTGCCAGCAGCTTAGAGTCGGAGACCCAGTACTTC
CASSLESETQYF
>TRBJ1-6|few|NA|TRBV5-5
TGTGCCAGCAGCTTCCTCACTTATAATTCACCCCTCCACTTT
CASSFLTYNSPLHF
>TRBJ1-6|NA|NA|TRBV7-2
TGTGCCAGCAGCTTAAGGTACAGGGTGGCCTCCTATAATTCACCCCTCCACTTT
CASSLRYRVASYNSPLHF
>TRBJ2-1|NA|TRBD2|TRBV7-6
TGTGCCAGCAGCTCAGCGGGAGGGCTATTCGATGAGCAGTTCTTC
CASSSAGGLFDEQFF
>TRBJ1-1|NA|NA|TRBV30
TGTGCCTGGAGTGCCGACAGGTACGAAGCTTTCTTT
CAWSADRYEAFF
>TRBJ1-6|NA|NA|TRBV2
TGTGCCACCCAGGCCCTGGGTAATTCACCCCTCCACTTT
CATQALGNSPLHF
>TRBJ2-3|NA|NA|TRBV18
TGTGCCAGCTCACTTAGCCCGGCCCCAGATACGCAGTATTTT
CASSLSPAPDTQYF
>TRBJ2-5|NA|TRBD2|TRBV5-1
TGCGCCAGCAGCCTTCAGCGGGAGTTAGAGACCCAGTACTTC
CASSLQRELETQYF
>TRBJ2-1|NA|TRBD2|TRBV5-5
TGTGCCAGCAGCTTGGGAGCGGGGGGGTACAATGAGCAGTTCTTC
CASSLGAGGYNEQFF
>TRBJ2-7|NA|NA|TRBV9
TGTGCCAGCAGCCCCTCGTGGGCCTCAACCTACGAGCAGTACTTC
CASSPSWASTYEQYF
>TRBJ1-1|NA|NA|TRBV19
TGTGCCAGTTCGAAGACAGCCCTGAACACTGAAGCTTTCTTT
CASSKTALNTEAFF
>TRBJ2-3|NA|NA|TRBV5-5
TGTGCCAGCAGCTTTTCCCGGACTAGCACAGATACGCAGTATTTT
CASSFSRTSTDTQYF
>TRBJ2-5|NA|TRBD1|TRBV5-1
TGCGCCAGCAAACATGGGACAGGGGAAGAGACCCAGTACTTC
CASKHGTGEETQYF
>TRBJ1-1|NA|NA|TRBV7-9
TGTGCCAGCAGCCCGGTGACACCCTGGACCACTGAAGCTTTCTTT
CASSPVTPWTTEAFF
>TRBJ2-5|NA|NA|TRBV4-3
TGCGCCAGCAGCCATGACAGGTGGGAGACCCAGTACTTC
CASSHDRWETQYF
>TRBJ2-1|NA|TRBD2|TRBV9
TGTGCCAGCAGCGTAGTAACGGGGGGGTACAATGAGCAGTTCTTC
CASSVVTGGYNEQFF
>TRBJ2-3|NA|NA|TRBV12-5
TGTGCTAGTGGCTCCGGTTGGACGGCCACCCCAGATACGCAGTATTTT
CASGSGWTATPDTQYF
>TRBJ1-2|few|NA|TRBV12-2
TGTGCAAGTCGCCCGGGACAGACACTTAACTATGGCTACACCTTC
CASRPGQTLNYGYTF
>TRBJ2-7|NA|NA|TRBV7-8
TGTGCCAGCAGCTTTGGTTACAACTCCTACGAGCAGTACTTC
CASSFGYNSYEQYF
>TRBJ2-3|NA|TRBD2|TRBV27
TGTGCCAGCAGTTTAAAAGGTCGGGGGGACCTCACAGATACGCAGTATTTT
CASSLKGRGDLTDTQYF
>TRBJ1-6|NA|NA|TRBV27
TGTGCCAGCAGTTTATCGGCTCCATGGACAGCCACTTATAATTCACCCCTCCACTTT
CASSLSAPWTATYNSPLHF
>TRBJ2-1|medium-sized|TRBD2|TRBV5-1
TGCGCCAGCAGCCGTCGACTAGCGGGAGACAATGAGCAGTTCTTC
CASSRRLAGDNEQFF
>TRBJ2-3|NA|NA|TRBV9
TGTGCCAGCAGCTTAGGGGAAGATACGCAGTATTTT
CASSLGEDTQYF
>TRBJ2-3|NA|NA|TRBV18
TGTGCCAGCTCACCATCCCGTGTAGGGGATACGCAGTATTTT
CASSPSRVGDTQYF
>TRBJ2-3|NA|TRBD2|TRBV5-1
TGCGCCAGCAGCTTGGTAGCGGGGGGGCCCGGCACAGATACGCAGTATTTT
CASSLVAGGPGTDTQYF
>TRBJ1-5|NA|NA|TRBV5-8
TGTGCCAGCAGCCTGTGGGGTGGTGATCAGCCCCAGCATTTT
CASSLWGGDQPQHF
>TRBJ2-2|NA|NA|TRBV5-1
TGCGCCAGCAGCCAACTTACAGGGGAGGTCGGGGAGCTGTTTTTT
CASSQLTGEVGELFF
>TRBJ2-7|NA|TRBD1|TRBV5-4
TGTGCCAGCAGCTTAGGGGGACAGTACTCCTACGAGCAGTACTTC
CASSLGGQYSYEQYF
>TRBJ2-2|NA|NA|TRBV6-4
TGTGCCAGCAGTGACTGGGTTGGGACCGGGGAGCTGTTTTTT
CASSDWVGTGELFF
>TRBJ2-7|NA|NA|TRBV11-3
TGTGCCAGCAGCTTATTGCGGGAAGCCTACGAGCAGTACTTC
CASSLLREAYEQYF